The TCR beta chain described here comes from a study of blood T cell repertoires in COVID-19. Under the authors' procedure: Amplifying reference gene primers gave estimates of nucleated cell counts. Repertoires were generated with immunoSEQ multiplex PCR, while TCRdb's copy carries only in-frame clones and drops some. The V and J calls and clone size come from that table; D and trimming were worked out from the DNA. The data show around 200,000 clones, 65% to 85% seen once. V was pared by 8 bases and J by 4 bases, with 14 bases between. There are 13 residues in the CDR3. The germline CDR1 and CDR2 sequences are MGHDK and SYGVNS.

This clonotype was sampled from a woman aged 45-65 years with acute or convalescent COVID-19. The specimen sequenced was peripheral blood. The chain carries TRBV25-1 and TRBJ1-2, with D maybe TRBD1 (6 bases). The CDR3 region has the DNA TGTGCCAGCCTAGGTGGGGGCCTCTATGGCTACACCTTC. It codes for CASLGGGLYGYTF.